This entry lists 19 T cell receptor beta chains sequenced from one sample in a study of tumor-infiltrating lymphocytes in localized non-small cell lung cancer. Clones were sequenced by immunoSEQ multiplex PCR, and TCRdb holds only the in-frame ones, with some missing. The sample has around 17,000 clones, more than 75% seen once; the top ten hold approximately 10%. Sample: uninvolved lung tissue not adjacent to the tumor. These receptors were taken from a human donor with non-small cell lung cancer.

This rearrangement joins TRBV9 to TRBJ1-1; a possible D gene is TRBD1 (5 bases). Trimming removed 7 bases at V and 4 bases at J, with 14 bases between. The germline V gene encodes CDR1 SGDLS and CDR2 YYNGEE. The CDR3 length is 13 residues. The CDR3 here is CASSQVGITEAFF. The CDR3 bases are TGTGCCAGCTCACAGGTCGGGATCACTGAAGCTTTCTTT. Variable domain in full (rest from reference TRBV9 and TRBJ1-1): DSGVTQTPKHLITATGQRVTLRCSPRSGDLSVYWYQQSLDQGLQFLIQYYNGEERAKGNILERFSAQQFPDLHSELNLSSLELGDSALYFCASSQVGITEAFFGQGTRLTVV.

V gene TRBV7-2 combines with J gene TRBJ2-1; D uncertain. The CDR3 contains 11 residues. CDR1 and CDR2 (germline): SGHTA, FQGNSA. V lost 2 bases and J lost 9, with 5 bases in between. CDR3 residues: CASSLRSEQFF. The CDR3 nucleotides read TGTGCCAGCAGCTTAAGGAGTGAGCAGTTCTTC.

This chain connects TRBV28 to TRBJ2-3; D unresolved. The CDR3 totals 15 residues. Germline V gene sequence: CDR1 MDHEN, CDR2 SYDVKM. V was clipped by 7 bases and J by 0 bases, with 14 bases between them. Here the CDR3 reads CASTLGSDSTDTQYF. CDR3 in DNA: TGTGCCAGCACGTTGGGGTCGGATAGCACAGATACGCAGTATTTT. The full variable domain, with the rest looked up from reference TRBV28 and TRBJ2-3, is DVKVTQSSRYLVKRTGEKVFLECVQDMDHENMFWYRQDPGLGLRLIYFSYDVKMKEKGDIPEGYSVSREKKERFSLILESASTNQTSMYLCASTLGSDSTDTQYFGPGTRLTVL.

The gene calls are TRBV5-1 and TRBJ2-7; 10 bases fit TRBD1. V was pared by 4 bases and J by 6 bases, with 7 bases of the junction left unmatched. Germline values: CDR1 SGHRS, CDR2 YFSETQ. The CDR3 is 14 residues long. CDR3 in DNA: TGCGCCAGCAGCGCGGGACAGGGGTTCGGCGAGCAGTACTTC. Translation: CASSAGQGFGEQYF.

The V gene is TRBV11-2, the J gene TRBJ2-2, with 9 bases identical to TRBD1. CDR1 and CDR2 (germline): SGHAT, FQNNGV. CDR3 length: 14 residues. Losses at the gene ends were 6 bases for V and 6 bases for J; bases not matched to a gene: 5. CDR3 sequence (DNA): TGTGCCAGCAGGGCAGACAGGGGGGCCGGGGAGCTGTTTTTT. Residues: CASRADRGAGELFF.

The rearrangement uses TRBV6-5 and TRBJ2-2; D is undetermined. This CDR3 has 15 residues. With 2 bases removed from V and 5 bases from J, the gap between germline ends came to 12 bases. Germline assignment: CDR1 MNHEY and CDR2 SVGAGI. In DNA, the CDR3 is TGTGCCAGCAGTTACAACTTCTTTGGGACCGGGGAGCTGTTTTTT. As protein: CASSYNFFGTGELFF.

The rearrangement joins TRBV11-2 to TRBJ2-5; 7 nucleotides line up with TRBD1. The CDR3 length is 13 residues. With V trimmed by 6 bases and J by 3 bases, 4 bases remained unmatched. Germline-derived CDR1 and CDR2 are SGHAT and FQNNGV. The CDR3 DNA sequence: TGTGCCAGCAGTCCCGACAGGGAAGAGACCCAGTACTTC. This sequence encodes CASSPDREETQYF. Drawing the rest from reference TRBV11-2 and TRBJ2-5, the complete variable domain is EAGVAQSPRYKIIEKRQSVAFWCNPISGHATLYWYQQILGQGPKLLIQFQNNGVVDDSQLPKDRFSAERLKGVDSTLKIQPAKLEDSAVYLCASSPDREETQYFGPGTRLLVL.

V and J are TRBV5-1 and TRBJ2-1; TRBD1 agrees at 9 bases. The germline gives CDR1 SGHRS, CDR2 YFSETQ. The CDR3 has 16 residues. Losses at the gene ends were 3 bases for V and 0 bases for J; bases not matched to a gene: 4. Here the CDR3 reads CASSWTGVSSYNEQFF. Written as DNA, the CDR3 is TGCGCCAGCAGCTGGACAGGGGTTAGCTCCTACAATGAGCAGTTCTTC.

The chain carries TRBV23-1 and TRBJ1-1; possible D gene TRBD1, 5 bases. TRBV23-1 is marked as an open reading frame, function uncertain. The CDR3 has 15 amino acids. Trimming stripped 4 bases from V and 5 bases from J, with 17 bases between. The CDR3 region is CASSPLRGTGTEAFF. CDR3 nucleotides: TGCGCCAGCAGTCCACTCCGAGGGACCGGGACTGAAGCTTTCTTT.

The chain employs TRBV2 and TRBJ1-1, with unresolved D. CDR3 length: 11 residues. The germline V gene encodes CDR1 SNHLY and CDR2 FYNNEI. With 7 bases removed from V and 7 bases from J, the gap between germline ends came to 10 bases. The CDR3 protein is CASNREVEAFF. DNA for the CDR3: TGTGCCAGCAACCGGGAGGTTGAAGCTTTCTTT. Variable domain in full (rest from reference TRBV2 and TRBJ1-1): EPEVTQTPSHQVTQMGQEVILRCVPISNHLYFYWYRQILGQKVEFLVSFYNNEISEKSEIFDDQFSVERPDGSNFTLKIRSTKLEDSAMYFCASNREVEAFFGQGTRLTVV.

The chain employs TRBV5-5 and TRBJ2-3; 9 positions match TRBD2. V gave up 4 bases and J gave up 4 bases; unmatched junction bases: 10. Germline V lookup: CDR1 SGHKS, CDR2 YYEKEE (reference sequence). The CDR3 is 16 amino acids. CDR3 nucleotide sequence: TGTGCCAGCAGCACTTCTAGCGGGATCCCCCCAGATACGCAGTATTTT. This codes for CASSTSSGIPPDTQYF.

The chain carries TRBV6-5 and TRBJ1-1; D gene ambiguous. This CDR3 spans 13 amino acids. CDR1 is MNHEY and CDR2 is SVGAGI in the germline V gene. V was pared by 2 bases and J by 8 bases, with 12 bases between. CDR3 DNA sequence: TGTGCCAGCAGTTACCTTCTCGGTCAGGAAGCTTTCTTT. It yields the protein CASSYLLGQEAFF.

This chain links TRBV11-3 with TRBJ2-1, with 8 nucleotides matching TRBD2. From germline, CDR1 is SGHNT and CDR2 YENEEA. The J segment lost 8 bases and the V segment lost 5 bases, leaving 11 bases of the junction unmatched. The CDR3 length is 15 residues. CDR3 loop: CASSENSGASDEQFF. CDR3 in DNA: TGTGCCAGCAGCGAAAATAGCGGGGCCTCGGATGAGCAGTTCTTC.

This chain uses TRBV5-1 with TRBJ2-7; 13 bases fit TRBD2. J was trimmed by 5 bases and V by 3 bases; bases with no gene match: 5. CDR1 is SGHRS, CDR2 YFSETQ, per germline. This CDR3 spans 15 amino acids. The CDR3 spells CASSSLGTSGDEQYF. The CDR3 nucleotides are TGCGCCAGCAGCTCCCTTGGGACTAGCGGGGACGAGCAGTACTTC.

The CDR3 sequence is CASSLVGTGYGYTF. CDR3 DNA: TGTGCCAGCAGCTTAGTCGGGACAGGTTATGGCTACACCTTC. J is TRBJ1-2 and V is TRBV11-2; 8 bases are a match to TRBD1. The junction had 3 bases not matched to a gene; V was cut back by 1 base and J by 5 bases. The CDR3 is made up of 14 amino acids. CDR1 is SGHAT, CDR2 FQNNGV, per germline.

This clone appeared a few times. The chain has TRBV11-3 and TRBJ2-2; D gene uncertain. The germline V gene encodes CDR1 SGHNT and CDR2 YENEEA. The CDR3 has 14 residues. V was clipped by 3 bases and J by 6 bases, with 11 bases between them. The CDR3 loop reads CASSFSRWAGELFF. The CDR3 DNA reads as TGTGCCAGCAGCTTCTCCCGGTGGGCCGGGGAGCTGTTTTTT.

This chain connects TRBV6-6 to TRBJ1-4; the D is unclear. V was shortened by 8 bases and J by 5 bases, with 12 bases between the two germline ends. Germline assignment: CDR1 MNHNY and CDR2 SVGAGI (reference sequence). The CDR3 extends over 13 amino acids. The chain's CDR3 is CASVRTHNEKLFF. CDR3 coding DNA: TGTGCCAGCGTTAGGACCCACAATGAAAAACTGTTTTTT.

This chain connects TRBV20-1 to TRBJ1-1; D gene uncertain. The CDR3 is 11 residues long. V was clipped by 2 bases and J by 1 base, with 2 bases between them. Germline lookup yields CDR1 DFQATT and CDR2 SNEGSKA (reference sequence). The CDR3 nucleotides are TGCAGTGCTAGAAAGAACACTGAAGCTTTCTTT. Its translation: CSARKNTEAFF.

This chain connects TRBV29-1 to TRBJ2-1; the D call may be TRBD1 or TRBD2 (5 bases each). This CDR3 contains 14 residues. V was cut by 7 bases and J by 7 bases, with 20 bases left in between. In germline, CDR1 is SQVTM, CDR2 ANQGSEA. CDR3 DNA: TGCAGCGCGGAGGCGTCCAGGGCAGTTAATGAGCAGTTCTTC. Encoded protein: CSAEASRAVNEQFF.